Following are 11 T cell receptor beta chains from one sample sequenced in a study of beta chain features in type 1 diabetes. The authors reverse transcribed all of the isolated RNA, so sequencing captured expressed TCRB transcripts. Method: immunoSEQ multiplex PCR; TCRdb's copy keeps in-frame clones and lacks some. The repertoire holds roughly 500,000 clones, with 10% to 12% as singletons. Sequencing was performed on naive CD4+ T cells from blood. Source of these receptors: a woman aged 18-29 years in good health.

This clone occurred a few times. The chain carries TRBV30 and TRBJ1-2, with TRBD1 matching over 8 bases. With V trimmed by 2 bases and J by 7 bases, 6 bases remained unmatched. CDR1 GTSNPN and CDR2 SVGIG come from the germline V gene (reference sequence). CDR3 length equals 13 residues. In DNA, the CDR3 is TGTGCCTGGAGTTCAGGGGGCAATGGTGGCTACACCTTC. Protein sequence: CAWSSGGNGGYTF.

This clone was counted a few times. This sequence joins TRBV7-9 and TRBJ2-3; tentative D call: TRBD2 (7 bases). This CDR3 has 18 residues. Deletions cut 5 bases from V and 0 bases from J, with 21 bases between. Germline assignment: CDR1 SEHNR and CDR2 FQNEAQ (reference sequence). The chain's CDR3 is CASSPSTGGARSTDTQYF. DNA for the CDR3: TGTGCCAGCAGCCCTAGCACGGGGGGCGCACGTAGCACAGATACGCAGTATTTT.

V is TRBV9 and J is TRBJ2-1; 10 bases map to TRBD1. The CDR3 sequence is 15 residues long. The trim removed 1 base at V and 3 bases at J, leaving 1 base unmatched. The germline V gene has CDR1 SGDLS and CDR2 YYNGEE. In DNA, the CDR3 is TGTGCCAGCAGCGTACGGGACAGGGGCTACAATGAGCAGTTCTTC. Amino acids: CASSVRDRGYNEQFF.

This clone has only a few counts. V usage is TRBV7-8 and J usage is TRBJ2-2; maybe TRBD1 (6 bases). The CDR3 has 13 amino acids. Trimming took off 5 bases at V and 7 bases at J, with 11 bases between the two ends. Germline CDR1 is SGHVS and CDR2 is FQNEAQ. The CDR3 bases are TGTGCCAGCAGCATACAGGGTATCGGGGAGCTGTTTTTT. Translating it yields CASSIQGIGELFF.

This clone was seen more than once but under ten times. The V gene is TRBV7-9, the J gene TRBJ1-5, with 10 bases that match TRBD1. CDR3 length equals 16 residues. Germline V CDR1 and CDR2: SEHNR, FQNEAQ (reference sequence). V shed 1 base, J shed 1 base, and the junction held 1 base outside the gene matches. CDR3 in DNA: TGTGCCAGCAGCTTAGTGGGACAGGGGAGCAATCAGCCCCAGCATTTT. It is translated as CASSLVGQGSNQPQHF.

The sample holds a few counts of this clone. The CDR3 DNA follows: TGTGCCAGCAGCTTACATGGGCTAGCGGGGCAGTATTTT. The encoded protein is CASSLHGLAGQYF. The rearrangement links TRBV7-9 to TRBJ2-3; 8 bases match TRBD2. Germline CDR1 and CDR2: SEHNR and FQNEAQ (reference sequence). The J segment lost 11 bases and the V segment lost 2 bases, leaving 6 bases of the junction unmatched. The CDR3 runs to 13 residues.

The CDR3 reads CASSLVGGPNTEAFF. The CDR3 DNA is TGTGCCAGCAGCTTGGTTGGGGGCCCGAACACTGAAGCTTTCTTT. This rearrangement joins TRBV5-6 to TRBJ1-1; D perhaps matches TRBD1 (6 bases). The CDR3 is made up of 15 amino acids. Germline V gene data show CDR1 as SGHDT and CDR2 as YYEEEE. The V end lost 0 bases, the J end lost 1 base, and 10 bases lay between the germline ends.

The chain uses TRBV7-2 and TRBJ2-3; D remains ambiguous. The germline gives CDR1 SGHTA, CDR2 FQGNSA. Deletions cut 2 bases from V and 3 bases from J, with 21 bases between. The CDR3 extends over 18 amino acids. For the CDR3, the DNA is TGTGCCAGCAGCTTAAATCCCGCAAGCGAGATCGGAACAGATACGCAGTATTTT. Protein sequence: CASSLNPASEIGTDTQYF.

The CDR3 loop reads CASSPGQGAAEKLFF. DNA of the CDR3: TGTGCCAGCAGCCCCGGACAGGGGGCGGCTGAAAAACTGTTTTTT. The chain employs TRBV7-9 and TRBJ1-4, with 11 positions matching TRBD1. The CDR3 totals 15 residues. Germline trimming cut 5 bases from V and 7 bases from J; bases unmatched to any gene: 6. Germline V gives CDR1 SEHNR, CDR2 FQNEAQ (reference sequence).

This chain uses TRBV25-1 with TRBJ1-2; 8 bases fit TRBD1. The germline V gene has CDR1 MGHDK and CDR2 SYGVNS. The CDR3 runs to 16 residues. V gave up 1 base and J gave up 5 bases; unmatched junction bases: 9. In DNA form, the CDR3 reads TGTGCCAGCAGTGAATTTGGGGCAGGGGGCAGTTATGGCTACACCTTC. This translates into CASSEFGAGGSYGYTF.

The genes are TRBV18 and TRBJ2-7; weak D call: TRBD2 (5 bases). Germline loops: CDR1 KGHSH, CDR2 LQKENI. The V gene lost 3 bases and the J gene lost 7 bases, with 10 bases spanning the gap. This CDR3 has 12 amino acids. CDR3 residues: CASSPPSGEQYV. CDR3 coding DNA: TGTGCCAGCTCACCCCCATCGGGGGAGCAGTACGTC.